The 5 T cell receptor beta chains reported below all come from one sample, sequenced in a study of T cells in localized non-small cell lung cancer. Sequencing used immunoSEQ multiplex PCR; TCRdb keeps in-frame clones, though not all of them. This sample has about 77,000 clones, with more than 75% found just once. The sample in question was peripheral blood, obtained before any cancer treatment. These receptors came from a woman aged 35-75 years with stage I squamous cell lung carcinoma.

This clone came up a few times. This chain links TRBV9 with TRBJ1-1; unclear D gene. The CDR3 runs to 16 residues. Germline lookup yields CDR1 SGDLS and CDR2 YYNGEE. The V and J ends lost 0 bases and 0 bases respectively, with 12 bases between them. CDR3 coding DNA: TGTGCCAGCAGCGTAGGCGTGGCGGATATGAACACTGAAGCTTTCTTT. This encodes CASSVGVADMNTEAFF.

The CDR3 nucleotides are TGTGCCAGCAGTGAAAAAGGGCAGATCGTCCATCAGCCCCAGCATTTT. This sequence encodes CASSEKGQIVHQPQHF. V and J are TRBV2 and TRBJ1-5; no definite D call. The CDR3 runs 16 residues. Germline V gene lookup returns CDR1 SNHLY and CDR2 FYNNEI. The V end was cut by 2 bases, the J end by 5 bases, with 16 bases between.

This sequence joins TRBV19 and TRBJ2-6; D remains ambiguous. Germline loops: CDR1 LNHDA, CDR2 SQIVND (reference sequence). The CDR3 runs 18 residues. V lost 3 bases and J 0 bases, leaving 15 bases between the germline ends. The chain's CDR3 is CASSILPGLLSGANVLTF. In DNA form, the CDR3 reads TGTGCCAGTAGTATCCTCCCAGGTCTACTCTCTGGGGCCAACGTCCTGACTTTC.

V usage is TRBV7-9 and J usage is TRBJ1-5; perhaps TRBD1 as D (5 bases). Germline loops: CDR1 SEHNR, CDR2 FQNEAQ (reference sequence). The CDR3 spans 13 residues. The germline V and J ends were trimmed by 3 bases and 4 bases, with 7 bases remaining between them. The CDR3 reads CASSLGLNQPQHF. The CDR3, as DNA: TGTGCCAGCAGCTTGGGACTGAATCAGCCCCAGCATTTT.

The gene calls are TRBV19 and TRBJ1-1; 8 nucleotides match TRBD1. The CDR3 covers 20 residues. V lost 6 bases, J lost 1 base, and 22 bases stayed unmatched. Germline values: CDR1 LNHDA, CDR2 SQIVND (reference sequence). In nucleotides, the CDR3 is TGTGCCAGTAGGATCCTCGGACAGGGTCTGTCGGAGGCGGGGAACACTGAAGCTTTCTTT. Encoded protein: CASRILGQGLSEAGNTEAFF.